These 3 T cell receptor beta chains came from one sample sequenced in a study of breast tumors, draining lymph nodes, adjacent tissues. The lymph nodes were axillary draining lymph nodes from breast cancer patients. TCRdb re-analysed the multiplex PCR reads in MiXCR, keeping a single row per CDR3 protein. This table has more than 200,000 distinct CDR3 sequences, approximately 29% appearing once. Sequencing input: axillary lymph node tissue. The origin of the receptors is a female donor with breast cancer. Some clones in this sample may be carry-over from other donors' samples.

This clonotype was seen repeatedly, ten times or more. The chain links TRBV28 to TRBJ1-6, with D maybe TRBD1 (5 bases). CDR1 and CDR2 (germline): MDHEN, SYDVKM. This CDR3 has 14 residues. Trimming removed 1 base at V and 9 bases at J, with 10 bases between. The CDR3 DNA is TGTGCCAGCAGTTTATTGGGGGTTGGTTCACCCCTCCACTTT. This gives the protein CASSLLGVGSPLHF.

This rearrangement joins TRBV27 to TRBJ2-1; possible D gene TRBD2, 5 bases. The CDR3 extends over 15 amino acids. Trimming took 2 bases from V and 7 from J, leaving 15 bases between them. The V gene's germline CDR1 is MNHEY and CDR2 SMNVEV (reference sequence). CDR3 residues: CASSLQSGTRNEQFF. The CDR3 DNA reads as TGTGCCAGCAGTTTACAGAGCGGAACACGGAATGAGCAGTTCTTC.

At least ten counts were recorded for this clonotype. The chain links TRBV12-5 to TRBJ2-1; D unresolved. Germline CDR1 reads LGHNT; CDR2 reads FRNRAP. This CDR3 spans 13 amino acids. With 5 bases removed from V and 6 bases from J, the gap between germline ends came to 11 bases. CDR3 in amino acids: CASGPTLSNEQFF. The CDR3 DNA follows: TGTGCTAGTGGTCCTACCCTCTCCAATGAGCAGTTCTTC.